The next 28 T cell receptor beta chains were all read from a single sample in a study of CD8+ T cells in alopecia areata (dated by TCRdb to between 2018 and 2020). Pooled mouse cutaneous lymph node cells were stained for CD4, CD8alpha, NKG2D, NKG2ACE and other markers and were then sorted on a BD Influx. Libraries came from the immunoSEQ multiplex PCR assay. RNA was extracted from all samples and reverse transcribed into cDNA as template for TCR sequencing. TCRdb took over this immuneACCESS table, retaining in-frame rearrangements with V and J assigned. Such tables are incomplete; in checked studies, under half of the missing clones stem from an unresolved V gene, and the remainder is unexplained. The sample features 200,000 to 300,000 clones, and none is a singleton. The ten biggest clones cover 0.9% to 1.5% of the sample. Material for sequencing was CD4+ T cells sorted from a lymph node. These receptor sequences come from a C3H/HeJ mouse with alopecia areata. The MHC haplotype of this strain is H2-k.

In regard to this clone: Mouse gene names apply. From the germline J gene comes the end of the CDR3, since the read stops 4 residues before it. This chain connects TRBV17 to TRBJ2-7, with 9 bases aligning to TRBD2. The CDR3 extends over 14 amino acids. CDR1 is MNHDT, CDR2 YYDKIL, per germline. CDR3 DNA, as far as it was read: TGTGCTAGCAGTCTTTGGGGGGGCGCTGAT. It encodes CASSLWGGAD. The whole CDR3 sequence reads CASSLWGGADEQYF.

A word on this clone: The genes and germline here are from mouse. The CDR3 goes on 4 residues after the read ends, and that part is filled in from the germline J gene. The chain combines TRBV13-3 with TRBJ1-2; D possibly corresponds to TRBD1 (5 bases). Germline V gene lookup returns CDR1 NNHDY and CDR2 SYVADS. CDR3 length equals 14 residues. V lost 2 bases and J 1 base, leaving 9 bases between the germline ends. The CDR3 region is CASSERTKNSDYTF. CDR3 bases read: TGTGCCAGCAGTGAGCGGACAAAAAACTCC.

This clone was found a few times. Gene names are mouse gene names. This CDR3 is also generated by other DNA sequences in the sample. CDR3 protein: CASSIRLTSAETLYF. Partial CDR3 DNA: TGTGCCAGCAGTATACGTCTGACTAGTGCAGAA. The V gene is TRBV19, the J gene TRBJ2-3; D gene unclear. The read comes to an end 4 residues before the CDR3 does, leaving the germline J gene to fill in the end. The CDR3 is made up of 15 amino acids. Trimming left V 1 base short and J 0 bases short, with 9 bases between. Germline V gene lookup returns CDR1 FNHDT and CDR2 SITEND (reference sequence).

This clone has only a few counts. Gene labels here are mouse ones. The read terminates 4 residues before the CDR3 end, so the remaining end is supplied by the germline J gene. The V and J genes are TRBV19 and TRBJ2-7, with 8 positions matching TRBD1. CDR3 length: 14 amino acids. CDR1 is FNHDT and CDR2 is SITEND in the germline V gene (reference sequence). The CDR3 reads CASSIPRGQDEQYF. The sequenced part of the CDR3 DNA is TGTGCCAGCAGTATCCCCAGGGGGCAGGAT.

This clone was counted only a few times. The genes are named according to mouse. The CDR3 end lies 4 residues beyond the end of the read and is filled in from the germline J gene. The rearrangement links TRBV5 to TRBJ2-2; D is perhaps TRBD1 (6 bases). The CDR3 extends over 16 amino acids. In germline, CDR1 is LGHNA, CDR2 YNLKQL (reference sequence). V shed 0 bases and J shed 4 bases, with 12 bases lying between them. CDR3 sequence reads: CASSQEATGSTGQLYF. Incomplete CDR3 DNA: TGTGCCAGCAGCCAAGAGGCTACAGGGAGCACCGGG.

Turning to this clone: The DNA is omitted, as the CDR3 cannot be located on it reliably, and the CDR3 follows TCRdb's listing. The genes and germline here are from mouse. The chain employs TRBV23 and TRBJ1-6; the DNA was not used to check the table's D call, TRBD1. TRBJ1-6 is reported as an ORF; its role is uncertain. Germline lookup yields CDR1 KGHTA and CDR2 FQNQQP. From its first to its last residue, the CDR3 has 17 amino acids. The CDR3 loop reads CAPAVNPGQGYNSPLYF.

This clone was seen only a few times. Genes and germline are mouse. Coverage ceases 4 residues before the CDR3 finishes, and the germline J gene fills in the end. Other DNA sequences in this sample translate to the same CDR3. The rearrangement uses TRBV13-3 and TRBJ2-7, with 10 bases fitting TRBD1. Looked up from germline, CDR1 is NNHDY and CDR2 is SYVADS. The CDR3 has 12 residues. The CDR3 spells CASSGQGYEQYF. The DNA read from the CDR3 is TGTGCCAGCTCGGGACAGGGGTAT.

About this clone: Gene names are the mouse ones. The read finishes 4 residues shy of the CDR3 end, and the germline J gene is used to complete it. This sequence joins TRBV5 and TRBJ2-7; unclear D gene. From germline, CDR1 is LGHNA and CDR2 YNLKQL (reference sequence). The CDR3 has 13 residues. The sequenced part of the CDR3 DNA is TGTGCCAGCAGCCAAGAGTCCCAGGAT. This translates into CASSQESQD. The whole CDR3 reads CASSQESQDEQYF.

The table lists this clone with a few counts. Gene names are the mouse ones. From the germline J gene comes the end of the CDR3, since the read stops 3 residues before it. The V and J genes are TRBV19 and TRBJ1-6, with D possibly matching TRBD1 (6 bases). TRBJ1-6 counts as an open reading frame of uncertain function. Per the germline V gene, CDR1 is FNHDT and CDR2 is SITEND (reference sequence). CDR3 length equals 16 residues. Trimming removed 2 bases from V and 0 bases from J, with 9 bases in between. The CDR3 here is CASSMWDTSYNSPLYF. The CDR3 bases that were read are TGTGCCAGCAGTATGTGGGACACTTCCTATAATTCGCCC.

As to this clone: Each gene name is a mouse one. The CDR3 end is not reached by the read, which stops 4 residues before it; the germline J gene fills it in. The rearrangement uses TRBV5 and TRBJ1-1; 8 nucleotides match TRBD1. The V segment lost 0 bases and the J segment 4 bases; nucleotides outside the gene matches: 4. Germline CDR1 LGHNA, CDR2 YNLKQL (reference sequence). There are 15 residues in the CDR3. CDR3 DNA, as far as it was read: TGTGCCAGCAGCCAAGATCAGGGGGCGGGCACA. Amino acid sequence: CASSQDQGAGT. Given in full, the CDR3 is CASSQDQGAGTEVFF.

Points on this clone: The genes are named according to mouse. The read comes to an end 4 residues before the CDR3 does, leaving the germline J gene to fill in the end. The chain combines TRBV16 with TRBJ2-2, with D tentatively TRBD1 (6 bases). Per germline, CDR1 SGHSA and CDR2 FRNQAP. The CDR3 sequence is 18 residues long. V was clipped by 0 bases and J by 0 bases, with 14 bases between them. The sequenced part of the CDR3 DNA is TGTGCAAGCAGCTTAGATCGCAGGGACAACACAAACACCGGG. It codes for CASSLDRRDNTNTG. The entire CDR3 protein reads CASSLDRRDNTNTGQLYF.

A few counts support this clone. The genes and germline here are from mouse. The CDR3 extends 4 residues past the end of the read, so its final part is completed from the germline J gene. The rearrangement uses TRBV13-3 and TRBJ2-4; 8 bases agree with TRBD2. Germline-derived CDR1 and CDR2 are NNHDY and SYVADS. This CDR3 is 18 amino acids long. The V segment lost 0 bases and the J segment 1 base; nucleotides outside the gene matches: 10. CDR3 amino acids: CASSDASGTGGGQNTLYF. CDR3 DNA (partial): TGTGCCAGCAGTGATGCATCCGGGACTGGAGGAGGTCAAAAC.

A remark on this clone: Here the gene names and germline are mouse. The read is 3 residues too short to cover the CDR3 end, so that end is filled in from the germline J gene. The chain is built from TRBV13-3 and TRBJ1-6; 7 bases map to TRBD1. TRBJ1-6 is annotated as an ORF whose role is uncertain. This CDR3 is 15 amino acids long. V gave up 0 bases and J gave up 9 bases; unmatched junction bases: 6. CDR1 and CDR2 (germline): NNHDY, SYVADS. CDR3 residues: CASSDGRQGGSPLYF. The CDR3 bases that were read are TGTGCCAGCAGTGATGGGAGACAGGGAGGTTCGCCC.

As to this clone: Mouse germline and gene names are used. The CDR3 is cut off 4 residues early in the read; its end comes from the germline J gene. The V gene is TRBV13-1, the J gene TRBJ2-1; TRBD2 agrees at 14 bases. Trimming removed 5 bases from V and 6 bases from J; junction bases left unmatched: 1. Germline V gene lookup returns CDR1 NSHNY and CDR2 SYGAGN. The CDR3 has 14 residues. The CDR3 reads CASRGLGGPAEQFF. The sequenced part of the CDR3 DNA is TGTGCCAGCAGGGGACTGGGGGGGCCTGCT.

This clone was seen more than once but under ten times. The gene symbols are mouse symbols. The read stops 4 residues short of the end of the CDR3; the missing end is completed from the germline J gene. The rearrangement uses TRBV13-1 and TRBJ2-7, with 7 nucleotides matching TRBD1. This CDR3 spans 14 amino acids. Germline loops: CDR1 NSHNY, CDR2 SYGAGN. The CDR3 loop is CASSGPGTVYEQYF. CDR3 bases read: TGTGCCAGCAGTGGCCCCGGGACAGTTTAT.

About this clone itself: Mouse gene names and germline throughout. The read ends 4 residues shy of where the CDR3 ends; the end is completed using the germline J gene. The chain combines TRBV19 with TRBJ2-1; 12 bases align to TRBD1. This CDR3 comprises 15 residues. CDR1 and CDR2 from the germline V gene are FNHDT and SITEND (reference sequence). V was pared by 7 bases and J by 4 bases, with 6 bases of the junction left unmatched. The CDR3 loop is CASGDRGRRYAEQFF. The CDR3 bases that were read are TGTGCCAGCGGGGACAGGGGGCGCCGGTATGCT.

This clone was recorded a few times. Germline and genes here are mouse. The CDR3 is cut off 4 residues early in the read; its end comes from the germline J gene. The gene calls are TRBV17 and TRBJ2-3; 7 bases map to TRBD2. Germline trimming cut 6 bases from V and 0 bases from J; bases unmatched to any gene: 6. In germline, CDR1 is MNHDT, CDR2 YYDKIL. The CDR3 covers 15 residues. The DNA read from the CDR3 is TGTGCTAGCAGCAAACTGGGGCCTAGTGCAGAA. It yields the protein CASSKLGPSAE. In full, the CDR3 is CASSKLGPSAETLYF. The full variable domain, rest sourced from reference TRBV17 and TRBJ2-3, is DTTVKQNPRYKLARVGKPVNLICSQTMNHDTMYWYQKKPNQAPKLLLFYYDKILNREADTFEKFQSSRPNNSFCSLYIGSAGLEYSAMYLCASSKLGPSAETLYFGSGTRLTVL.

With regard to this clone: Gene names follow the mouse nomenclature. Sequencing ends 3 residues short of the CDR3 end; the germline J gene provides the rest. The rearrangement links TRBV13-1 to TRBJ1-6; D unresolved. TRBJ1-6 is an open reading frame, and its role is uncertain. CDR1 is NSHNY and CDR2 is SYGAGN in the germline V gene. The V gene lost 4 bases and the J gene lost 7 bases, with 9 bases spanning the gap. The CDR3 contains 13 residues. CDR3 sequence reads: CASSLGGNSPLYF. CDR3 bases read: TGTGCCAGCAGTCTGGGTGGGAATTCGCCC.

Details on this clone: Germline and genes: mouse. Read data end 4 residues before the CDR3 end; the end is taken from the germline J gene. V and J are TRBV13-1 and TRBJ2-7; 9 nucleotides align to TRBD2. The ends lost 3 bases at V and 0 bases at J; junction bases unmatched: 4. CDR3 size: 15 residues. The V gene's germline CDR1 is NSHNY and CDR2 SYGAGN. CDR3 residues: CASSGLGDSSYEQYF. CDR3 bases read: TGTGCCAGCAGTGGACTGGGGGATAGCTCCTAT.

A word on this clone: Gene names and germline match the mouse. Read sequence stops 4 residues before the CDR3 end, and the germline J gene provides the missing end. This sequence joins TRBV19 and TRBJ1-2; 12 bases are a match to TRBD1. Germline V gene sequence: CDR1 FNHDT, CDR2 SITEND (reference sequence). V shed 3 bases and J 0 bases; nucleotides not matched to a gene: 3. The CDR3 covers 16 residues. Here the CDR3 reads CASSRGTGGSNSDYTF. CDR3 DNA, as far as it was read: TGTGCCAGCAGTAGGGGGACAGGGGGCTCAAACTCC.

There are a few counts of this clone. Gene names denote mouse genes. The read ends 4 residues shy of where the CDR3 ends; the end is completed using the germline J gene. The V gene is TRBV4, the J gene TRBJ1-2, with D possibly TRBD1 on 5 matching bases. In germline, CDR1 is LGHDT, CDR2 YNNKQL (reference sequence). This CDR3 comprises 13 residues. Trimming took off 4 bases at V and 1 base at J, with 7 bases between the two ends. Partial CDR3 DNA: TGTGCCAGCAGCTTGGACAAAAACTCC. Amino acid sequence: CASSLDKNS. The CDR3 reads in full as CASSLDKNSDYTF.

In its sample, this clone was seen many times. Gene names are mouse gene names. Sequencing ends 4 residues short of the CDR3 end; the germline J gene provides the rest. This chain links TRBV14 with TRBJ2-5; tentatively, D is TRBD1 (6 bases). This CDR3 region has 13 residues. CDR1 and CDR2 from the germline V gene are SGHDT and FRDEAV. CDR3 DNA, as far as it was read: TGTGCCAGCAGCTCCGACAGGAGAGAC. This gives the protein CASSSDRRD. The full CDR3 reads CASSSDRRDTQYF.

Details on this clone: Genes and germline come from the mouse. The read gets to within 3 residues of the CDR3 end, and the germline J gene fills in the rest. Distinct nucleotide sequences in the sample also encode this CDR3. V usage is TRBV1 and J usage is TRBJ1-6; the D is unclear. TRBJ1-6 is reported as an ORF; its role is uncertain. Germline V gene lookup returns CDR1 NSQYPW and CDR2 LRSPGD (reference sequence). CDR3 length: 13 residues. The V gene lost 3 bases and the J gene lost 5 bases, with 5 bases spanning the gap. The CDR3 bases that were read are TGCACCTGCAGTGCGAGGGATAATTCGCCC. It translates to CTCSARDNSP. The CDR3, in full, reads CTCSARDNSPLYF.

This clone was seen more than once but under ten times. The gene names given are mouse names. This same CDR3 is encoded by further DNA sequences in the sample. The CDR3 here is CASSPGTAQDTQYF. Partial CDR3 DNA: TGTGCCAGCAGCCCCGGGACTGCGCAAGAC. The V gene is TRBV5, the J gene TRBJ2-5, with 7 bases lining up with TRBD2. Coverage ceases 4 residues before the CDR3 finishes, and the germline J gene fills in the end. Germline V gene data show CDR1 as LGHNA and CDR2 as YNLKQL (reference sequence). The CDR3 has 14 residues. The trim removed 4 bases at V and 3 bases at J, leaving 4 bases unmatched.

This clone was seen only a few times. Gene names and germline refer to mouse. The read falls 4 residues short of the CDR3 end, and the missing part is taken from the germline J gene. Within the sample, other DNA sequences also encode this same CDR3. The chain couples TRBV5 to TRBJ2-2; D might be TRBD1 (6 bases). Germline CDR1 reads LGHNA; CDR2 reads YNLKQL (reference sequence). The CDR3 is made up of 15 amino acids. Trimming left V 1 base short and J 0 bases short, with 6 bases between. CDR3 loop: CASSQAGANTGQLYF. The CDR3 bases that were read are TGTGCCAGCAGCCAAGCAGGGGCAAACACCGGG.

In regard to this clone: Gene and germline names: mouse. The read is 4 residues too short to cover the CDR3 end, so that end is filled in from the germline J gene. At the DNA level, this CDR3 is encoded by other sequences in the same sample as well. The chain employs TRBV13-1 and TRBJ2-1, with D tentatively TRBD1 (5 bases). Germline V gene lookup returns CDR1 NSHNY and CDR2 SYGAGN. Trimming pared 3 bases from V and 6 bases from J, leaving 10 bases between. There are 13 residues in the CDR3. CDR3: CASSGQGGAEQFF. Incomplete CDR3 DNA: TGTGCCAGCAGTGGCCAGGGAGGTGCT.

This clone was counted many times. Gene names and germline refer to mouse. The DNA ends 4 residues before the CDR3 does, and the rest of the CDR3 is filled in from the germline J gene. V gene TRBV17 combines with J gene TRBJ2-1, with D perhaps TRBD1 (6 bases). CDR3 length equals 17 residues. Germline V gives CDR1 MNHDT, CDR2 YYDKIL. V was shortened by 1 base and J by 0 bases, with 13 bases between the two germline ends. The CDR3 DNA, read in part, is TGTGCTAGCAGTAGAGCCCGGGACACCTATAACTATGCT. This translates into CASSRARDTYNYA. The entire CDR3 sequence reads CASSRARDTYNYAEQFF.

This clone has a handful of counts. The listed genes are named as in mouse. Coverage ceases 4 residues before the CDR3 finishes, and the germline J gene fills in the end. The same CDR3 can be traced to other DNA sequences in this sample. This sequence joins TRBV5 and TRBJ2-4, with 10 bases lining up with TRBD2. CDR1 LGHNA and CDR2 YNLKQL come from the germline V gene (reference sequence). This CDR3 comprises 14 residues. The CDR3 DNA, read in part, is TGTGCCAGCAGCCCACTGGGGGGGGAAAAC. Protein product: CASSPLGGEN. The CDR3 in full is CASSPLGGENTLYF.